The sequence of this TCR beta chain was determined in a study of shared clonotypes between healthy human individuals. Study conclusions and caveats: Among donors, clonotype sharing was expected to be affected by sequencing depth. Represented diversity, genetic and exposure-history alike, was limited by few donors.

Donors were healthy HIV-negative adults without recent acute infections or vaccinations. Each sample came from a Caucasian adult donor living in Nashville, Tennessee. Comments on this clone: What it recognizes is unknown.

The method was immunoSEQ multiplex PCR; TCRdb's version includes in-frame clones alone and lacks a portion of them. The data hold about 490,000 clones, with 60% to 80% observed a single time. CDR3 length: 16 amino acids. The germline gives CDR1 WNHNN, CDR2 SYGVQD (reference sequence). V lost 3 bases and J 2 bases, leaving 11 bases between the germline ends. The J gene is TRBJ2-6, the V gene TRBV10-1; perhaps TRBD1 as D (6 bases). The TCR was taken from a woman aged 40 to 50 in good health. Some clones in this sample may be carry-over from other donors' samples. The sample comprised PBMCs. CDR3 residues: CASSDATGPGANVLTF. The CDR3 DNA is TGCGCCAGCAGTGACGCTACAGGGCCTGGGGCCAACGTCCTGACTTTC.